This TCR beta chain originates from a study of Graves' ophthalmopathy and Graves' hyperthyroidism. From RNA, the CDR3 regions of TCR beta chains were amplified and sequenced. A first-round RT-PCR used HTBI primers, followed by a second-round multiplex PCR. TCRdb reprocessed the multiplex PCR reads via MiXCR and lists one record per CDR3 protein. The sample lists hundreds of thousands of distinct CDR3 sequences, around an eighth occurring once. This CDR3 region has 15 residues. The germline gives CDR1 SGDLS, CDR2 YYNGEE. The V end lost 5 bases, the J end lost 5 bases, and 16 bases lay between the germline ends. At least ten counts were recorded for this clonotype.

The chain links TRBV9 to TRBJ2-2, with D possibly being TRBD2 (5 bases). Sample: blood. This TCR was recovered from a woman younger than 45 with Graves' ophthalmopathy. The CDR3 here is CASSHSALGTGELFF. CDR3 in DNA: TGTGCCAGCAGTCATAGCGCCCTAGGGACCGGGGAGCTGTTTTTT.